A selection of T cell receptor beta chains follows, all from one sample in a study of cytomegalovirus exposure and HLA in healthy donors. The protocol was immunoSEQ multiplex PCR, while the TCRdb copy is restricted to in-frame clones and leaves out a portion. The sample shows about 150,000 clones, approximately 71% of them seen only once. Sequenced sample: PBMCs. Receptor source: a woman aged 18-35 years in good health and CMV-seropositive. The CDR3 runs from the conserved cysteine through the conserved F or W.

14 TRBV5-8 CASRYMRGREPQHF
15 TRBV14 CASSRTVSSYNEQFF
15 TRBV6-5 CASSYGHGGVDEQFF
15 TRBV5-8 CASSPGQGAGQPQHF
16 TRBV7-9 CASSLGRAGGPDTQYF
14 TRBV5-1 CASSSGRGDEKLFF
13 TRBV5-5 CASSLLVATEAFF
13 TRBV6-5 CASSRGSQETQYF
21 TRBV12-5 CASGLVRIPTGAPGFAYEQYF
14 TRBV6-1 CASSEWGLARSYTF
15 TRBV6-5 CASSYRIEASGEQYF
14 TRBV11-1 CASSLQRSGETQYF
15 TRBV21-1 CASSKGPVSSYEQYF
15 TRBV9 CASSPWRGATDTQYF
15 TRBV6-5 CASSKTGGFDEKLFF
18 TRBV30 CAWSTGTGTIISGNTIYF
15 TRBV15 CATSRAQGMNTEAFF
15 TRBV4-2 CASSQEGQNGETQYF
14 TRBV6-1 CASSVQGAADTQYF
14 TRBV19 CASSTAIAGREQYF
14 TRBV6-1 CASRTGATNEKLFF
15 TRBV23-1 CASSHGTAALYEQYF
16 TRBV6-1 CASSEHRSNSNQPQHF